The present T cell receptor beta chain was sequenced within a study of blood T cell repertoires in COVID-19. TCRdb keeps only in-frame clones here, not all; method: immunoSEQ multiplex PCR. The table records 300,000 to 350,000 clones, roughly 89% of them present only once. This clone is a singleton in its sample. The study drew participants aged roughly 18 to 95 years from some 25 US areas. Recovered Cohort 3 donors showed two negative PCRs, clearance, or symptom resolution. V was pared by 1 base and J by 3 bases, with 3 bases of the junction left unmatched. Germline values: CDR1 SGDLS, CDR2 YYNGEE. The CDR3 is 14 residues long.

The chain carries TRBV9 and TRBJ2-7, with 8 bases identical to TRBD1. What was sequenced was PBMCs or T cells enriched from blood (not recorded which). This TCR was recovered from a woman aged 18-29 years who had recovered from COVID-19. The CDR3 sequence is CASSVMGTGYEQYF. CDR3 DNA sequence: TGTGCCAGCAGCGTAATGGGGACAGGCTACGAGCAGTACTTC.